This T cell receptor beta chain is drawn from a study of T-cell memory formation after mild COVID-19. V was cut by 0 bases and J by 7 bases, with 7 bases left in between. This CDR3 is 13 amino acids long. CDR1 is LNHNV and CDR2 is YYDKDF in the germline V gene (reference sequence). TCRdb fed the 5' RACE reads into MiXCR, producing one record per CDR3 protein. The sample carries roughly 100,000 distinct CDR3 sequences, 9.5% to 15% recorded once. This chain uses TRBV15 with TRBJ1-5; D call uncertain. Material: PBMCs or a T cell subset sorted from them (not recorded which). The TCR was taken from an adult woman who had mild COVID-19 (a few samples of this study predate the infection). Cell type and time point are not known. In nucleotides, the CDR3 is TGTGCCACCAGCAGAGATTCGTGGCAGCCCCAGCATTTT. It encodes CATSRDSWQPQHF.